This T cell receptor (beta chain) originates from a study of T cells in Graves' hyperthyroidism and ophthalmopathy. Turning to the study itself: The authors collected peripheral blood at initial diagnosis, before any treatment.

Fresh peripheral blood, 9.5 to 10 ml of it, supplied the PBMCs. As to this clonotype: Its antigen is not known. This may be a read error: a much more frequent sequence differs by one nucleotide. Given the absence of the conserved phenylalanine or tryptophan at the CDR3 end, a read error is likely.

RNA transcripts were the template for amplifying TCR beta CDR3 regions. The HTBI primer set served for first-round RT-PCR of the TCR CDR3. TCRdb called the multiplex PCR reads again in MiXCR, with one record for every CDR3 protein. The sample records hundreds of thousands of distinct CDR3 sequences, about 15% being singletons. General study results and limits: Ophthalmopathy was separated from stable hyperthyroidism by a 13 V-J model.

The CDR3 loop spans 14 amino acids. J gave up 2 bases and V 5 bases, and 5 bases lay outside the gene matches. From germline, CDR1 is SEHNR and CDR2 FQNEAQ (reference sequence). The chain carries TRBV7-9 and TRBJ1-2; 7 bases map to TRBD1. Sequenced sample: blood. This sequence originates from a man between 18 and 29 years old with Graves' ophthalmopathy. The CDR3 DNA follows: TGTGCCAGCAGCCCGAGGACAGGCAACTATGGCTACACCCTC. It encodes CASSPRTGNYGYTL.